These 2 T cell receptor beta chains were sequenced from one sample in a study of shared clonotypes between healthy human individuals. Produced via immunoSEQ multiplex PCR; TCRdb's table is partial and in-frame only. This sample has a few hundred thousand clones, with about nine tenths found just once. The sample taken for sequencing was memory CD8+ T cells sorted from blood. Subset given: CD45RO+ cells pooled with CCR7-negative TemRA cells. All receptors derive from a man aged 18-30 years in good health.

CDR3 nucleotides: TGTGCCAGCAGCCCCCGGGAATACTACGAGCAGTACTTC. This sequence encodes CASSPREYYEQYF. The V call is TRBV7-2, the J call TRBJ2-7; D is perhaps TRBD2 (5 bases). CDR3 length equals 13 residues. Germline V CDR1 and CDR2: SGHTA, FQGNSA. The V and J ends lost 5 bases and 3 bases respectively, with 11 bases between them. The full variable domain, with the rest looked up from reference TRBV7-2 and TRBJ2-7, is GAGVSQSPSNKVTEKGKDVELRCDPISGHTALYWYRQSLGQGLEFLIYFQGNSAPDKSGLPSDRFSAERTGGSVSTLTIQRTQQEDSAVYLCASSPREYYEQYFGPGTRLTVT.

The chain employs TRBV19 and TRBJ1-1, with D possibly being TRBD1 (6 bases). The CDR3 covers 15 residues. The germline CDR1 and CDR2 sequences are LNHDA and SQIVND (reference sequence). Trimming removed 6 bases at V and 5 bases at J, with 19 bases between. CDR3 amino acids: CASREQGFGRTEAFF. The CDR3, as DNA: TGTGCCAGTAGGGAACAGGGATTCGGGAGGACTGAAGCTTTCTTT.